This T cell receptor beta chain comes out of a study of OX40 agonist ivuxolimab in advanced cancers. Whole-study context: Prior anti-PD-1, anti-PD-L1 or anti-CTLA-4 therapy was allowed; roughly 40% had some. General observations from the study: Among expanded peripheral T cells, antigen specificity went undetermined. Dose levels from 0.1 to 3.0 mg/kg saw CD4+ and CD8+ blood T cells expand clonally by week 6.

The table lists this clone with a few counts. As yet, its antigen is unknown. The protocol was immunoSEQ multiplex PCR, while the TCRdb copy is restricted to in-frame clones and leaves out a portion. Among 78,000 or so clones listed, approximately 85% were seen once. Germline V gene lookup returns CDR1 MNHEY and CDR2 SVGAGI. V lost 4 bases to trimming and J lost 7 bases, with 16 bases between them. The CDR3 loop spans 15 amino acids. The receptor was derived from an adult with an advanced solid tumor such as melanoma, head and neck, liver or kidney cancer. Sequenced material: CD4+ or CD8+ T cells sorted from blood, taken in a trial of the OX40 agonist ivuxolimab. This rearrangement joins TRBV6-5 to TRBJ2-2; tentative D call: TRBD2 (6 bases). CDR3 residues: CASSSRMEGLGELFF. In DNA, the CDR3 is TGTGCCAGCAGTTCTCGGATGGAGGGGCTCGGGGAGCTGTTTTTT.